This T cell receptor (beta chain) was recorded in a study of blood T cell repertoires in COVID-19. For the study at large: Acute and convalescent COVID-19 specimens originated in the United States, Italy and Spain. PBMCs, B-cell-depleted T cells, or T cells were the source of the cDNA or gDNA that made up the material.

The CDR3 sequence is 14 residues long. V dropped 3 bases and J dropped 3 bases, with 12 bases sitting between them. The germline V gene has CDR1 SGHDT and CDR2 YYEEEE. As processed by the authors: Amplified reference gene primers provided the basis for estimating nucleated cell counts. The method was immunoSEQ multiplex PCR; TCRdb's version includes in-frame clones alone and lacks a portion of them. From that table come the V and J calls and clone size; the DNA was used to work out D and trimming. The sample consists of around 55,000 clones, approximately 90% of them appearing once. The specimen was peripheral blood. This TCR was sampled from a man in his sixties with acute or convalescent COVID-19. The rearrangement links TRBV5-6 to TRBJ1-1; D is undetermined. The CDR3 reads CASSWVEADTEAFF. DNA of the CDR3: TGTGCCAGCAGCTGGGTCGAGGCCGACACTGAAGCTTTCTTT. Drawing the rest from reference TRBV5-6 and TRBJ1-1, the complete variable domain is DAGVTQSPTHLIKTRGQQVTLRCSPKSGHDTVSWYQQALGQGPQFIFQYYEEEERQRGNFPDRFSGHQFPNYSSELNVNALLLGDSALYLCASSWVEADTEAFFGQGTRLTVV.